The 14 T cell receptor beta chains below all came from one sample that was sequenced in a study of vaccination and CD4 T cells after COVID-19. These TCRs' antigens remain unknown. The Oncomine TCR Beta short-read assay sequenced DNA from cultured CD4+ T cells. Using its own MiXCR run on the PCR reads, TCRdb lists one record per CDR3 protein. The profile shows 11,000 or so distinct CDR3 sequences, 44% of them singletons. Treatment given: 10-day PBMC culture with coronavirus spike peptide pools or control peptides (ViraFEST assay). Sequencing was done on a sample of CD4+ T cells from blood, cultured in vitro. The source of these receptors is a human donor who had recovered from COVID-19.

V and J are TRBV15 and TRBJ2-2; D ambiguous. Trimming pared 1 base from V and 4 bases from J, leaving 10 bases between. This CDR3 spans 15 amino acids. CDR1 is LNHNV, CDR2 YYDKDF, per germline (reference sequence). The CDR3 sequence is CATSRGGPTTGELFF. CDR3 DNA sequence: TGTGCCACCAGCAGAGGCGGCCCTACCACCGGGGAGCTGTTTTTT.

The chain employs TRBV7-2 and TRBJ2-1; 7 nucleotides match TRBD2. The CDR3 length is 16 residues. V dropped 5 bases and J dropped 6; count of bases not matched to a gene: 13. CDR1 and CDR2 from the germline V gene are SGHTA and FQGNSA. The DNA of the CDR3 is TGTGCCAGCAGCCGACGACCGGGACTAACTCCCAATGAGCAGTTCTTC. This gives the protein CASSRRPGLTPNEQFF.

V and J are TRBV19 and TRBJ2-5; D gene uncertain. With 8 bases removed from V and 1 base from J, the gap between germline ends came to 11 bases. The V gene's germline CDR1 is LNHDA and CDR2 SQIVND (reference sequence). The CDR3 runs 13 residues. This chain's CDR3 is CASGGGFQETQYF. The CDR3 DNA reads TGTGCCAGTGGTGGCGGCTTCCAAGAGACCCAGTACTTC. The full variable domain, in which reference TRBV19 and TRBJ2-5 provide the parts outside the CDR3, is DGGITQSPKYLFRKEGQNVTLSCEQNLNHDAMYWYRQDPGQGLRLIYYSQIVNDFQKGDIAEGYSVSREKKESFPLTVTSAQKNPTAFYLCASGGGFQETQYFGPGTRLLVL.

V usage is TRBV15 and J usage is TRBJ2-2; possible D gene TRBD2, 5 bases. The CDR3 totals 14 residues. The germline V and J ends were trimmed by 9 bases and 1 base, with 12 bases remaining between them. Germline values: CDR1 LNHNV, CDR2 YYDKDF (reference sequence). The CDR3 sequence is CATPLLVNTGELFF. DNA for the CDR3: TGTGCCACTCCTTTACTAGTGAACACCGGGGAGCTGTTTTTT.

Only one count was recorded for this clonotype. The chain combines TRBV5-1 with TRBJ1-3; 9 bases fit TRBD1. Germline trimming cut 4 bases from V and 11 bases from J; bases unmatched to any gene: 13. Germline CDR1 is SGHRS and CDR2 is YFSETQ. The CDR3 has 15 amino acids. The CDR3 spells CASSLDPGQGRAIYF. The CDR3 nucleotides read TGCGCCAGCAGCCTAGACCCGGGACAGGGAAGAGCCATATATTTT.

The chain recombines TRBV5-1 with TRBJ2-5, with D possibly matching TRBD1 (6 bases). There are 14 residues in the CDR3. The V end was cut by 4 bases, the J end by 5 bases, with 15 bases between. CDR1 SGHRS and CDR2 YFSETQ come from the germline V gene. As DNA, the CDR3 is TGCGCCAGCAGCAAGGACAGTGGTGAGGAGACCCAGTACTTC. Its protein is CASSKDSGEETQYF.

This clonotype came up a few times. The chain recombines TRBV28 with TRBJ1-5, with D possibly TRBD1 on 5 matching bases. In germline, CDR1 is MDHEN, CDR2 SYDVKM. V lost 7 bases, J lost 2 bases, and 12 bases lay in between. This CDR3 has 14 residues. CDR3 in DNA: TGTGCCAGCATGAGGGGAGGCGGCAATCAGCCCCAGCATTTT. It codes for CASMRGGGNQPQHF.

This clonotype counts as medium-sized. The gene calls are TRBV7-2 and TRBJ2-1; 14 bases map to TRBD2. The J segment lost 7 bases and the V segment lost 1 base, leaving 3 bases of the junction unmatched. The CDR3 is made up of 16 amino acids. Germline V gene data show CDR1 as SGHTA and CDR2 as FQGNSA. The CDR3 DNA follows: TGTGCCAGCAGCTTAGGGACTAGCGGGGGGACGAATGAGCAGTTCTTC. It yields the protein CASSLGTSGGTNEQFF.

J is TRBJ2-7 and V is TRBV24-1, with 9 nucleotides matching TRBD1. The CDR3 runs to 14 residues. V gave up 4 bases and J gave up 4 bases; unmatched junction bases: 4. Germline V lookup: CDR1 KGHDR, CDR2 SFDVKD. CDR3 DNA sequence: TGTGCCACCAGTGACCGGGACAGGGAATACGAGCAGTACTTC. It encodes CATSDRDREYEQYF.

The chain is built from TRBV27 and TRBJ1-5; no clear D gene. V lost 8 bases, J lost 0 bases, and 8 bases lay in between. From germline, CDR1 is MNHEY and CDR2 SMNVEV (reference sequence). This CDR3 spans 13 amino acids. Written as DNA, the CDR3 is TGTGCCAGCGGATATTATAGCAATCAGCCCCAGCATTTT. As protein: CASGYYSNQPQHF.

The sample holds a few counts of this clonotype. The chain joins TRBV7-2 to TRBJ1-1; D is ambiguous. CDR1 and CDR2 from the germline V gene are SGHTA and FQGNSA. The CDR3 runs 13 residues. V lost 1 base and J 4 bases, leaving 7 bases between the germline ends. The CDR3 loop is CASSLGIRTEAFF. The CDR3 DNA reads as TGTGCCAGCAGCTTAGGTATTCGCACTGAAGCTTTCTTT.

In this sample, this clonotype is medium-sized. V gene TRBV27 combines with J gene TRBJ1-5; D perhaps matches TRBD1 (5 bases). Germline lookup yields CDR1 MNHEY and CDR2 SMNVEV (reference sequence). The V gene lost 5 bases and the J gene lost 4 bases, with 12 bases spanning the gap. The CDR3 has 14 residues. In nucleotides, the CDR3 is TGTGCCAGCAGTGACAGTTTAAGGAATCAGCCCCAGCATTTT. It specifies CASSDSLRNQPQHF.

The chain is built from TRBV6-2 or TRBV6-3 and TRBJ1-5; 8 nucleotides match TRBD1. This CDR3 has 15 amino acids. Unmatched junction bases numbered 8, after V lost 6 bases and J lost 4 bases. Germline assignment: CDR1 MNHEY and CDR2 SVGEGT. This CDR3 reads CASRKTGELNQPQHF. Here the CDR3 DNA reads TGTGCCAGCAGGAAGACAGGGGAACTTAATCAGCCCCAGCATTTT.

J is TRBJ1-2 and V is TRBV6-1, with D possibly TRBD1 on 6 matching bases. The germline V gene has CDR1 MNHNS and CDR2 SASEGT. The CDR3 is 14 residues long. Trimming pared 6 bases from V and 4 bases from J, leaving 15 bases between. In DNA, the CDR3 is TGTGCCAGCAGAAGGGACAAGATAAGCTATGGCTACACCTTC. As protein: CASRRDKISYGYTF.